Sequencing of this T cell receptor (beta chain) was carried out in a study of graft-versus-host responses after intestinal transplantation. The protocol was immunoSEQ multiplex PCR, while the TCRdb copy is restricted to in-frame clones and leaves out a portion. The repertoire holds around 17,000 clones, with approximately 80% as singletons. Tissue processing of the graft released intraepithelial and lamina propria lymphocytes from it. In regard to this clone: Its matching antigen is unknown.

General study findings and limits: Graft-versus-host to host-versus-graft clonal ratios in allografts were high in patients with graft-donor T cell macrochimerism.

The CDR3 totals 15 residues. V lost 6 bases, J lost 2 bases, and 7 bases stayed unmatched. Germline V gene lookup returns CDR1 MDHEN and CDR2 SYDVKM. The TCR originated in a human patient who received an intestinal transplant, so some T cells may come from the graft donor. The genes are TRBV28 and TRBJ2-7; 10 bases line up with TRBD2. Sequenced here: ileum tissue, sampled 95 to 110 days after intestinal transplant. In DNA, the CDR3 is TGTGCCAGCAGATCGACTAGCGGGCTAGCCTACGAGCAGTACTTC. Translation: CASRSTSGLAYEQYF.